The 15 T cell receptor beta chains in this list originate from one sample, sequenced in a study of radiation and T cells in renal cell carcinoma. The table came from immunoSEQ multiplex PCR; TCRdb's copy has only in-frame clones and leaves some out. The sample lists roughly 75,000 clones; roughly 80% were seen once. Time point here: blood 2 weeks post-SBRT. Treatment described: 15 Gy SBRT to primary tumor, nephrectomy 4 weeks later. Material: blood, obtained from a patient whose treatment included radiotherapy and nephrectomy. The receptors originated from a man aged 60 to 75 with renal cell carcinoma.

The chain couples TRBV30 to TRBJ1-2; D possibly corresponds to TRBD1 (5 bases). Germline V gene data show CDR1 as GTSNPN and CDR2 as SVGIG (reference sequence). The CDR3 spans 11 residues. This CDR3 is CVGTPGGGYTF. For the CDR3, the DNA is TGTGTGGGGACTCCTGGGGGAGGCTACACCTTC.

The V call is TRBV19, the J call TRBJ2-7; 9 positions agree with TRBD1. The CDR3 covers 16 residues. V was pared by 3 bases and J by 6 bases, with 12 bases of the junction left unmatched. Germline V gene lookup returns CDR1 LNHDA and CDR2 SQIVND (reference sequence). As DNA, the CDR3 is TGTGCCAGTAGTATCGGTCTGGGACAGGGAGGACGCGAGCAGTACTTC. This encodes CASSIGLGQGGREQYF.

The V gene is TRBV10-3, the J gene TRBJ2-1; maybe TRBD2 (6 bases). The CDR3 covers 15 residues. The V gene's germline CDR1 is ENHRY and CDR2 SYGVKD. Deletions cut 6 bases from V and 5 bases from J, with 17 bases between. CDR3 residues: CAIRTSRGRNNEQFF. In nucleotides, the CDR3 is TGTGCCATCAGGACTAGTCGGGGAAGAAACAATGAGCAGTTCTTC.

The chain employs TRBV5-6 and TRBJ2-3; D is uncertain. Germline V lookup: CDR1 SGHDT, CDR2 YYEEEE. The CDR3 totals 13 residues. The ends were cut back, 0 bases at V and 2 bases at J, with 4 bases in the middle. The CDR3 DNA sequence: TGTGCCAGCAGCTTGGTCCCCACAGATACGCAGTATTTT. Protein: CASSLVPTDTQYF. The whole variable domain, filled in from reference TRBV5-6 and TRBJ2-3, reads DAGVTQSPTHLIKTRGQQVTLRCSPKSGHDTVSWYQQALGQGPQFIFQYYEEEERQRGNFPDRFSGHQFPNYSSELNVNALLLGDSALYLCASSLVPTDTQYFGPGTRLTVL.

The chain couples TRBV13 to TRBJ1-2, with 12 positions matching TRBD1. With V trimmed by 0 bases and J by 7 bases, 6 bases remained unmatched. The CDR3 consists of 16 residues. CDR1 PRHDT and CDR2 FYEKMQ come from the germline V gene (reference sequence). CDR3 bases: TGTGCCAGCAGCTTAGGGGGACAGGGGGCGAAGGGTGGCTACACCTTC. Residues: CASSLGGQGAKGGYTF.

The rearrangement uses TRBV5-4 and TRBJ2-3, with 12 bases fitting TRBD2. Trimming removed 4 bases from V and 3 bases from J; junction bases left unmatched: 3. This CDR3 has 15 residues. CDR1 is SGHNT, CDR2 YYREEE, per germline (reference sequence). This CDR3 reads CASSRTSGRTDTQYF. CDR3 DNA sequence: TGTGCCAGCAGCCGAACTAGCGGGAGGACAGATACGCAGTATTTT.

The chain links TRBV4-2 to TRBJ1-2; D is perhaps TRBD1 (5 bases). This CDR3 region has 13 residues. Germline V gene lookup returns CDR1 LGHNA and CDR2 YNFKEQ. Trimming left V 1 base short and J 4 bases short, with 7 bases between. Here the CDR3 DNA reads TGTGCCAGCAGCCAAGGGGACTCCTATGGCTACACCTTC. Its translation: CASSQGDSYGYTF.

CDR3 amino acids: CASSFRTGGGEQYF. CDR3 DNA sequence: TGTGCCAGCAGCTTTAGGACAGGGGGCGGGGAGCAGTACTTC. V gene TRBV13 combines with J gene TRBJ2-7, with 11 bases lining up with TRBD1. The CDR3 runs 14 residues. V was pared by 3 bases and J by 7 bases, with 5 bases of the junction left unmatched. Germline V lookup: CDR1 PRHDT, CDR2 FYEKMQ (reference sequence).

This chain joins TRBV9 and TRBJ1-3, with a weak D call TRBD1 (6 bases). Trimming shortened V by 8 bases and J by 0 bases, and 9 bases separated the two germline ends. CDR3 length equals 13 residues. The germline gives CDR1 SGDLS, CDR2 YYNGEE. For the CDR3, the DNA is TGTGCCAGTAGGGACAACTCTGGAAACACCATATATTTT. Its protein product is CASRDNSGNTIYF.

CDR3 DNA sequence: TGTGCCAGCAGCCAAGAAAAGGGGAGAGGCTCCTACGAGCAGTACTTC. This encodes CASSQEKGRGSYEQYF. The chain links TRBV4-2 to TRBJ2-7; D tentatively reads TRBD1 or TRBD2 (5 bases each). Trimming removed 0 bases from V and 0 bases from J, with 12 bases in between. CDR1 LGHNA and CDR2 YNFKEQ come from the germline V gene. The CDR3 has 16 residues.

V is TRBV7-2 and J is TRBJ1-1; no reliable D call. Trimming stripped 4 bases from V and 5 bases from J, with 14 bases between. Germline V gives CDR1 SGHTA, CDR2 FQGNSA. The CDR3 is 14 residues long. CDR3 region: CASSSYRAETEAFF. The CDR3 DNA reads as TGTGCCAGCAGCTCGTATAGAGCGGAGACTGAAGCTTTCTTT.

CDR3 sequence reads: CASSQEGLAYTDTQYF. Written as DNA, the CDR3 is TGCGCCAGCAGCCAAGAGGGACTAGCATACACAGATACGCAGTATTTT. The chain joins TRBV4-1 to TRBJ2-3; 9 nucleotides align to TRBD2. Germline-derived CDR1 and CDR2 are MGHRA and YSYEKL. V was clipped by 0 bases and J by 2 bases; unmatched bases: 3. CDR3 length: 16 residues.

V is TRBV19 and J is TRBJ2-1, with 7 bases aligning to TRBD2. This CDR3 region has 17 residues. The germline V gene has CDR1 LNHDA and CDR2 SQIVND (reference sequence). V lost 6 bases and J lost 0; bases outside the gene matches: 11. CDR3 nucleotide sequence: TGTGCCAGTAGCCCCTACCTAGCGGTAAGCTCCTACAATGAGCAGTTCTTC. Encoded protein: CASSPYLAVSSYNEQFF. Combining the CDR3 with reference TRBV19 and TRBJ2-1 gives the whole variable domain DGGITQSPKYLFRKEGQNVTLSCEQNLNHDAMYWYRQDPGQGLRLIYYSQIVNDFQKGDIAEGYSVSREKKESFPLTVTSAQKNPTAFYLCASSPYLAVSSYNEQFFGPGTRLTVL.

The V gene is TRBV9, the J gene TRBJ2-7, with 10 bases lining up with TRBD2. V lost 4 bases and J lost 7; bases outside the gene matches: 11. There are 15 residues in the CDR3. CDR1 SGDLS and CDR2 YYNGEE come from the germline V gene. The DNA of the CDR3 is TGTGCCAGCAGCCCCGAGGGACTAGCGACGGAAGAGCAGTACTTC. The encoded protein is CASSPEGLATEEQYF.

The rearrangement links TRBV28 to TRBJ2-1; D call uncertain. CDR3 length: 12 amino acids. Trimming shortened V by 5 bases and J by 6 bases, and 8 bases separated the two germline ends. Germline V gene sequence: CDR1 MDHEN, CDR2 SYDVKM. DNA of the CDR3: TGTGCCAGCAGTGAGACGTTCAATGAGCAGTTCTTC. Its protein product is CASSETFNEQFF.